This T cell receptor beta chain was obtained from a study of blood T cell repertoires in COVID-19. Across the study: The United States, Italy and Spain supplied acute and convalescent COVID-19 samples. Sources were T cells, B-cell-depleted T cells, or PBMCs; the material itself was cDNA or gDNA.

How the authors handled the data: Estimation of nucleated cell counts relied on the amplification of reference gene primers. The table came from immunoSEQ multiplex PCR; TCRdb's copy has only in-frame clones and leaves some out. That table supplies the V and J calls and clone size; D and trimming were determined from the DNA. The sample contains some 180,000 clones, 65% to 85% of which appear only once. V was cut by 3 bases and J by 6 bases, with 11 bases left in between. There are 13 residues in the CDR3. Sequencing was performed on peripheral blood. The gene calls are TRBV12-3 or TRBV12-4 and TRBJ1-2; D is possibly TRBD1 (6 bases). This sequence was found in a woman in her seventies who had recovered from COVID-19. This CDR3 is CASSFSRGDGYTF. The CDR3 region has the DNA TGTGCCAGCAGTTTTAGCAGGGGAGATGGCTACACCTTC.